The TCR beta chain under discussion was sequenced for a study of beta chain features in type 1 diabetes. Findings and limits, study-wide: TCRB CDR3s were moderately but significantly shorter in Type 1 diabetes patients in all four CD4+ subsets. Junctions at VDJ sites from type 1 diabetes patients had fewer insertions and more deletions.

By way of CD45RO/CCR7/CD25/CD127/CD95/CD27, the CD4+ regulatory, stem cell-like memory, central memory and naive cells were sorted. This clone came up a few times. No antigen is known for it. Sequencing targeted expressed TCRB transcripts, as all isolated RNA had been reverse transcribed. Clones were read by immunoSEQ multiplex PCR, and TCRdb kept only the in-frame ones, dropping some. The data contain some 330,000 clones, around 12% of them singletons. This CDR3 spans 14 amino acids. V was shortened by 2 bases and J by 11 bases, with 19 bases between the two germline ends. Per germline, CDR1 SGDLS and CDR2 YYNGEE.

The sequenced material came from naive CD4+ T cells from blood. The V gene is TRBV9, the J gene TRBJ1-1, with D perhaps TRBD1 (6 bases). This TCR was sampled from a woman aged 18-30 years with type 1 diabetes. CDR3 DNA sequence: TGTGCCAGCAGCGTGGGCAGGGAGGGGGTTGGGGCTTTCTTT. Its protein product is CASSVGREGVGAFF.